The present T cell receptor (beta chain) was sequenced within a study of blood T cells in healthy people across ages. The germline gives CDR1 MNHEY, CDR2 SMNVEV (reference sequence). The length of the CDR3 is 14 residues. With a J-beta primer mix and a sample-barcoded 5' primer, a second PCR ran 7 to 11 cycles. TCRdb recomputed calls from the 5' RACE reads with MiXCR, one row per CDR3 protein. The sample shows about 600,000 distinct CDR3 sequences, around half of them seen only once. The sequence was collected from a man of 80 years or more in good health. Material for sequencing was blood. The chain couples TRBV27 to TRBJ2-7; 8 bases are a match to TRBD1. The CDR3 DNA reads TGTGCTTCGAGATCACAGGGGGGCCTCAGGGAGCAGTACTTC. Translation gives CASRSQGGLREQYF.